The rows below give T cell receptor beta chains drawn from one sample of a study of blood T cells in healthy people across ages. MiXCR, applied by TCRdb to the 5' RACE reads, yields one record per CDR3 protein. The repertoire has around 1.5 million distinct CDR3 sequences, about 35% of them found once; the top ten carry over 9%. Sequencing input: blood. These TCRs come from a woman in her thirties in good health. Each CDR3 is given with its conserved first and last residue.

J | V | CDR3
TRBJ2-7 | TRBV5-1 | CASSGRTSGGTYEQYF
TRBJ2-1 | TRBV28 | CASSVSSGTVYNEQFF
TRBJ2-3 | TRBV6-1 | CANSESGADTQYF
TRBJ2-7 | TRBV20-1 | CSARPPGGTSYEQYF
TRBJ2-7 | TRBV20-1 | CSARSGQGEYEQYF
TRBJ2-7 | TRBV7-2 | CASSFPTGLAGGLYEQYF
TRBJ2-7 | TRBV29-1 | CSVARQEVSYEQYF
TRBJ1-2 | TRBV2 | CATDSRGRADGYTF
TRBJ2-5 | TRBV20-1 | CSARRGRETQYF
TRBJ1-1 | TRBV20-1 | CSATGGAHAEAFF
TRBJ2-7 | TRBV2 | CASRIGQPGTDLRSEQYF
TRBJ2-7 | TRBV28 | CASSIVRDPSYEQYF